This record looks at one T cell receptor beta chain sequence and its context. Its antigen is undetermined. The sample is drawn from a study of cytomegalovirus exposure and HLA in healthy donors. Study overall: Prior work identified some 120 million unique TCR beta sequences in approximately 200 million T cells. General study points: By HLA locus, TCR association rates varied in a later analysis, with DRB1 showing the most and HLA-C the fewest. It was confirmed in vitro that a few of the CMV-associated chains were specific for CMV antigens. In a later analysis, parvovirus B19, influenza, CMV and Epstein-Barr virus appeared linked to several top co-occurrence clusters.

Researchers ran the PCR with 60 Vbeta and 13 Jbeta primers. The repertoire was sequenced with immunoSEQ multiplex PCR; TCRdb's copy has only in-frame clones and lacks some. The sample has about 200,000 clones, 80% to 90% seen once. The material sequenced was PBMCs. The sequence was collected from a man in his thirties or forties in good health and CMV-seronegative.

The CDR3 DNA follows: TGTGCCAGCAGCCGCGTGGGACAGGGGTTACCCTCTAATGAAAAACTGTTTTTT. This gives the protein CASSRVGQGLPSNEKLFF. This chain connects TRBV5-6 to TRBJ1-4, with 10 positions matching TRBD1. Unmatched junction bases numbered 12, after V lost 4 bases and J lost 3 bases. Looked up from germline, CDR1 is SGHDT and CDR2 is YYEEEE. This CDR3 has 18 residues. Full variable domain (remainder filled in from reference TRBV5-6 and TRBJ1-4): DAGVTQSPTHLIKTRGQQVTLRCSPKSGHDTVSWYQQALGQGPQFIFQYYEEEERQRGNFPDRFSGHQFPNYSSELNVNALLLGDSALYLCASSRVGQGLPSNEKLFFGSGTQLSVL.